The table lists the clone carrying this T cell receptor (beta chain) with many counts. Its antigen is undetermined. This sample stems from a study of regulatory T cells in long-lasting Graves disease. Study in general: For under 3 months, newly diagnosed Graves' patients had been taking antithyroid drugs.

V lost 5 bases, J lost 7 bases, and 9 bases stayed unmatched. CDR1 is DFQATT, CDR2 SNEGSKA, per germline (reference sequence). CDR3 size: 15 residues. Study findings and constraints: Public clonotype sharing was higher in persistent than newly diagnosed patients. It was peripheral blood alone, not thyroid tissue, that was studied.

In building TCR beta libraries, iRepertoire HTBI primers were used together with Arm-PCR of CDR3 regions. MiXCR, applied by TCRdb to the multiplex PCR reads, yields one record per CDR3 protein. The table has 400,000 to 550,000 distinct CDR3 sequences, 14% to 15% seen once. The time point denotes: newly diagnosed GD, antithyroid drugs for less than 3 months. RNA isolated from PBMCs was used to make the TCR library. The same sample was also studied in work on T cells in Graves' hyperthyroidism and ophthalmopathy. That work contributes: The blood repertoire included most of the expanded thyroid clonotypes above 0.001.

Sequencing used peripheral blood mononuclear cells (PBMCs), obtained at new diagnosis, from a patient treated with antithyroid drugs. This chain joins TRBV20-1 and TRBJ2-1; TRBD2 aligns across 12 bases. This clonotype was sampled from a woman between 25 and 40 years old with Graves disease. CDR3 sequence (DNA): TGCAGTGCTTTCGGACTAGCGGGAAAGTTTAATGAGCAGTTCTTC. It codes for CSAFGLAGKFNEQFF.